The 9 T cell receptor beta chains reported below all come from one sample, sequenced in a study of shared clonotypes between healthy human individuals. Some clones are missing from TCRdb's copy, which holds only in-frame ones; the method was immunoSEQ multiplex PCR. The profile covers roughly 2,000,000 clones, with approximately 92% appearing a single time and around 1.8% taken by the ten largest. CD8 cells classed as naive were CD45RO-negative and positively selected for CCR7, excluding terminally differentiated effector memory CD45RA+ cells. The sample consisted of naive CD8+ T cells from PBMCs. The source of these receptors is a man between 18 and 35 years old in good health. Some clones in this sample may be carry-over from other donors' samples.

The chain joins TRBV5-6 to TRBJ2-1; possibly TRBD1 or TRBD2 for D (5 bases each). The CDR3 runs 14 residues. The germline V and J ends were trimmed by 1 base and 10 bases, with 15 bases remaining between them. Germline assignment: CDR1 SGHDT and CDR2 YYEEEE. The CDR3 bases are TGTGCCAGCAGCTTGCGGGACGCCCCGCACGAGCAGTTCTTC. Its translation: CASSLRDAPHEQFF.

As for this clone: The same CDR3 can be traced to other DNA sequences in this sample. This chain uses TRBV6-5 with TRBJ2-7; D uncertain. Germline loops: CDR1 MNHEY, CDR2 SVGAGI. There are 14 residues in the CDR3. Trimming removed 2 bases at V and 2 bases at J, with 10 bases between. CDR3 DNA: TGTGCCAGCAGTTACGGATCACCCCCCTACGAGCAGTACTTC. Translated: CASSYGSPPYEQYF.

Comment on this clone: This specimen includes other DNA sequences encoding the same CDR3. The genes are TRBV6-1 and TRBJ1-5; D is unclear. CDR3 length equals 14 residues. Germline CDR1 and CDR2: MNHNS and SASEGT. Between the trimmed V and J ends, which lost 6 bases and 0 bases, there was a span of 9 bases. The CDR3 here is CASRAGYSNQPQHF. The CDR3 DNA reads TGTGCCAGCAGAGCCGGATATAGCAATCAGCCCCAGCATTTT.

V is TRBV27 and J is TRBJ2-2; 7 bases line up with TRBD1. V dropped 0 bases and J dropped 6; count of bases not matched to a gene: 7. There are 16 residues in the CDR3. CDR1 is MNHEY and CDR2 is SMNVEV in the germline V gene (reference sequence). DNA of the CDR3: TGTGCCAGCAGTTTATCGAGACAGGGTTTTTCCGGGGAGCTGTTTTTT. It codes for CASSLSRQGFSGELFF.

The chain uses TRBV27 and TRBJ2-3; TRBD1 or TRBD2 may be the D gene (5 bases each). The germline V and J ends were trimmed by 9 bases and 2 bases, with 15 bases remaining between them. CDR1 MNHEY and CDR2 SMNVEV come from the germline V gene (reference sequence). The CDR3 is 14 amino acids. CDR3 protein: CARGTGKPTDTQYF. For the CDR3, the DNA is TGTGCCAGAGGGACCGGAAAGCCCACAGATACGCAGTATTTT.

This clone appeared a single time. This chain's CDR3 is CASSESRSYGYTF. The CDR3 coding sequence is TGCGCCAGCAGTGAGTCCCGCAGCTATGGCTACACCTTC. V and J are TRBV10-1 and TRBJ1-2; no definite D call. CDR3 length: 13 amino acids. Germline assignment: CDR1 WNHNN and CDR2 SYGVQD (reference sequence). V lost 0 bases to trimming and J lost 4 bases, with 6 bases between them.

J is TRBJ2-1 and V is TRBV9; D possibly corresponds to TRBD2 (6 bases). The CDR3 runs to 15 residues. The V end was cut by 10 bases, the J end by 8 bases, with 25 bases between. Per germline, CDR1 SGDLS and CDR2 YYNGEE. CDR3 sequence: CASSRGGIVSHEQFF. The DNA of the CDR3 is TGTGCCTCATCCCGAGGCGGGATCGTTAGTCATGAGCAGTTCTTC.

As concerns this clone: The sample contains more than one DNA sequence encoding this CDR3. The CDR3 bases are TGTGCCAGCAGCGTAGAGGGGGAGGTCACTGAAGCTTTCTTT. This codes for CASSVEGEVTEAFF. The chain couples TRBV9 to TRBJ1-1, with D perhaps matching TRBD1 (6 bases). There are 14 residues in the CDR3. Germline V lookup: CDR1 SGDLS, CDR2 YYNGEE. The germline V and J ends were trimmed by 0 bases and 4 bases, with 10 bases remaining between them.

This CDR3 is CATSRRQTATNEKLFF. CDR3 coding DNA: TGTGCCACCAGCAGAAGACAGACTGCAACTAATGAAAAACTGTTTTTT. The V and J genes are TRBV15 and TRBJ1-4; maybe TRBD1 (5 bases). The CDR3 runs to 16 residues. The germline CDR1 and CDR2 sequences are LNHNV and YYDKDF (reference sequence). V lost 2 bases, J lost 0 bases, and 10 bases lay in between. Variable domain in full (rest from reference TRBV15 and TRBJ1-4): DAMVIQNPRYQVTQFGKPVTLSCSQTLNHNVMYWYQQKSSQAPKLLFHYYDKDFNNEADTPDNFQSRRPNTSFCFLDIRSPGLGDTAMYLCATSRRQTATNEKLFFGSGTQLSVL.